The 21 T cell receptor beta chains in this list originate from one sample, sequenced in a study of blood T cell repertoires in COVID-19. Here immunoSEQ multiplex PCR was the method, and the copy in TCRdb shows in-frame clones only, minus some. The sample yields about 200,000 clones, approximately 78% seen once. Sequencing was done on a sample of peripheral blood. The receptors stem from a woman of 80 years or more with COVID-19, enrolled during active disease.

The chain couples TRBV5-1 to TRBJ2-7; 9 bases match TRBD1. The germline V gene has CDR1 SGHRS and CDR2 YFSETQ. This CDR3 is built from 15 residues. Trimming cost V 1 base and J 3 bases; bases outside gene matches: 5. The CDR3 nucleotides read TGCGCCAGCAGCTTGTTACGGACAGGGGACTACGAGCAGTACTTC. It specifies CASSLLRTGDYEQYF.

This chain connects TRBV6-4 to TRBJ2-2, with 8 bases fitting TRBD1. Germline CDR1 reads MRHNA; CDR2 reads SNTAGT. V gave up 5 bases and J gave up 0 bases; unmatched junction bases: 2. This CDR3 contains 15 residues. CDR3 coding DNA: TGTGCCAGCAGTCACAGGGGGACGAACACCGGGGAGCTGTTTTTT. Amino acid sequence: CASSHRGTNTGELFF.

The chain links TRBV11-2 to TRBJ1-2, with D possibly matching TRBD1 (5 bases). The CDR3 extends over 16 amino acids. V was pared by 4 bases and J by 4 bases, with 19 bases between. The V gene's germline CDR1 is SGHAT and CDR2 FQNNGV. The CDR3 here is CASSSRVLTPPYGYTF. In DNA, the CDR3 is TGTGCCAGCAGCTCCAGGGTACTAACACCCCCCTATGGCTACACCTTC.

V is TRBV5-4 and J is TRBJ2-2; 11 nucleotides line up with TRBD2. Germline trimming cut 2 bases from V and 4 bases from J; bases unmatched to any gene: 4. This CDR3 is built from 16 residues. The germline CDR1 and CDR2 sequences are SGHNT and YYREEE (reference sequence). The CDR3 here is CASSFGGLAATGELFF. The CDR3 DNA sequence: TGTGCCAGCAGCTTTGGGGGACTAGCGGCCACCGGGGAGCTGTTTTTT.

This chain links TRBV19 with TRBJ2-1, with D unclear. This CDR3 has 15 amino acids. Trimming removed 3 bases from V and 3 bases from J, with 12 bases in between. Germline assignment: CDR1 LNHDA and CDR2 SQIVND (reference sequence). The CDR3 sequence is CASSMRSNLYNEQFF. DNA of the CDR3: TGTGCCAGTAGTATGCGGTCTAACCTCTACAATGAGCAGTTCTTC.

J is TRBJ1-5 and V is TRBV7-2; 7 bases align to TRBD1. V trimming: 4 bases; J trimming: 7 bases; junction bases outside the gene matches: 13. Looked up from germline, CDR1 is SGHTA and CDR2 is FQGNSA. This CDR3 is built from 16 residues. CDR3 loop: CASSSGPRGFGQPQHF. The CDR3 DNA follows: TGTGCCAGCAGCTCAGGACCCAGGGGGTTTGGGCAGCCCCAGCATTTT.

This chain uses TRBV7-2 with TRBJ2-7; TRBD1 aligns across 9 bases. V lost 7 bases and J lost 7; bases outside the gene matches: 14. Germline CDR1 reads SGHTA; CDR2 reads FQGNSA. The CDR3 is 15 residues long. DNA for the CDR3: TGTGCCAGCACCCTGCTTCTGGGACAGGGACAAGAGCAGTACTTC. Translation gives CASTLLLGQGQEQYF.

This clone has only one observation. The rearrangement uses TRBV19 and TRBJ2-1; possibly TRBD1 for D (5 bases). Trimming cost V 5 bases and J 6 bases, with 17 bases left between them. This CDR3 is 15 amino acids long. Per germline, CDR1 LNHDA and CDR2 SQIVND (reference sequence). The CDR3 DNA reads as TGTGCCAGTAGTTCCCGACAGAAGCTAAGCAATGAGCAGTTCTTC. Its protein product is CASSSRQKLSNEQFF.

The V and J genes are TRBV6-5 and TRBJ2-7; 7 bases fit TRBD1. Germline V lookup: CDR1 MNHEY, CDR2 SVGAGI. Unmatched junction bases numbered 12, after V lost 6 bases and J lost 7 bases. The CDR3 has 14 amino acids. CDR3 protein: CASSSQTGSGEQYF. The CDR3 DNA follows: TGTGCCAGCAGCTCCCAGACAGGGTCAGGGGAGCAGTACTTC.

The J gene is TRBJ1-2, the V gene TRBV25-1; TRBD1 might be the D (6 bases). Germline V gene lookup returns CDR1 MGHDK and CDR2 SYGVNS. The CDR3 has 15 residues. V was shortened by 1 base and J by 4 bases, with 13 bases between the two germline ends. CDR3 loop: CASSEWGRGGYGYTF. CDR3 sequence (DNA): TGTGCCAGCAGTGAATGGGGTCGAGGGGGCTATGGCTACACCTTC.

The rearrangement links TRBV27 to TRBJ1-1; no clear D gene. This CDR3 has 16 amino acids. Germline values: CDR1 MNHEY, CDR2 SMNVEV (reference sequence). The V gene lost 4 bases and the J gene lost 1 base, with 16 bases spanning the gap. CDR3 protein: CASSSYARGGNTEAFF. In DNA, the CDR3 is TGTGCCAGCAGTTCATATGCCCGGGGAGGGAACACTGAAGCTTTCTTT.

The CDR3 reads CASSTAGRDTEAFF. Here the CDR3 DNA reads TGTGCCAGTAGTACCGCTGGCCGGGACACTGAAGCTTTCTTT. The gene calls are TRBV19 and TRBJ1-1; D uncertain. V lost 4 bases and J lost 3, with 12 bases in between. This CDR3 has 14 amino acids. CDR1 is LNHDA and CDR2 is SQIVND in the germline V gene (reference sequence).

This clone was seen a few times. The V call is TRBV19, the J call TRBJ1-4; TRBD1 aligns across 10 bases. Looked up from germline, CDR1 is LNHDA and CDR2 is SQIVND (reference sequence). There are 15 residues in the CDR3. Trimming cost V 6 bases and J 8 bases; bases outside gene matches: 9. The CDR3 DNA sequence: TGTGCCAGTAGCACGGGACAGGGGAAGGGAGAAAAACTGTTTTTT. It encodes CASSTGQGKGEKLFF.

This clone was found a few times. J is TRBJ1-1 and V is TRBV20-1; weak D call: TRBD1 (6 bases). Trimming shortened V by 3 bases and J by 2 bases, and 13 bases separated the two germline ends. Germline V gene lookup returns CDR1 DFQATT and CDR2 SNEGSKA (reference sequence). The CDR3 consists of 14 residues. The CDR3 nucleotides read TGCAGTGCTAGTGGGGGCAGAGTAAACACTGAAGCTTTCTTT. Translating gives CSASGGRVNTEAFF.

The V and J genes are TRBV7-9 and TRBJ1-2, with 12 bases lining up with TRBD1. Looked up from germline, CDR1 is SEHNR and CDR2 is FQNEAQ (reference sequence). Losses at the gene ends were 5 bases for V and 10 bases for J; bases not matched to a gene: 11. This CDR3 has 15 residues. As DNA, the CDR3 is TGTGCCAGCAGCCCGAACCTGGGGACAGGGGGCAACTACACCTTC. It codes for CASSPNLGTGGNYTF.

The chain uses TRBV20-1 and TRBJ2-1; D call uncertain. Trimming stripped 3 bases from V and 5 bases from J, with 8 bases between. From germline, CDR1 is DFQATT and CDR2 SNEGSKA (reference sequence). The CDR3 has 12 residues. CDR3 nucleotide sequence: TGCAGTGCTAGTACCCACAACAATGAGCAGTTCTTC. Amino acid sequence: CSASTHNNEQFF.

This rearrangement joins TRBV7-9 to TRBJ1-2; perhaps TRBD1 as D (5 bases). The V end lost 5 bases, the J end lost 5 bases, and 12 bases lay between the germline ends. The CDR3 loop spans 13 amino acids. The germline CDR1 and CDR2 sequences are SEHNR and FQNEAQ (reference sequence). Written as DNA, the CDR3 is TGTGCCAGCAGCGGTCGGGGGGAATATGGCTACACCTTC. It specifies CASSGRGEYGYTF.

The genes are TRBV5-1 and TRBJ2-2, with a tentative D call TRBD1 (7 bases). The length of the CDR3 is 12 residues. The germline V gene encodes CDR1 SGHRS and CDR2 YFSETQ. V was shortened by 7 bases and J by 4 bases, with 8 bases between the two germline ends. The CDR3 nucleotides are TGCGCCAGCCAGGGGGGCACCGGGGAGCTGTTTTTT. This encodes CASQGGTGELFF. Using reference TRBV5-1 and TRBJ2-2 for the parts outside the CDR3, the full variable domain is KAGVTQTPRYLIKTRGQQVTLSCSPISGHRSVSWYQQTPGQGLQFLFEYFSETQRNKGNFPGRFSGRQFSNSRSEMNVSTLELGDSALYLCASQGGTGELFFGEGSRLTVL.

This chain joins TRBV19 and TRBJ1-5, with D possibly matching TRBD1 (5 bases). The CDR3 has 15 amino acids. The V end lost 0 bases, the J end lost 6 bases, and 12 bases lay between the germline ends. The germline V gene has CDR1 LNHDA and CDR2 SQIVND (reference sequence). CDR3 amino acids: CASSIDRVGGQPQHF. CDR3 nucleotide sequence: TGTGCCAGTAGTATAGATCGCGTCGGGGGTCAGCCCCAGCATTTT. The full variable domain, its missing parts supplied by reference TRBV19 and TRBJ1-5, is DGGITQSPKYLFRKEGQNVTLSCEQNLNHDAMYWYRQDPGQGLRLIYYSQIVNDFQKGDIAEGYSVSREKKESFPLTVTSAQKNPTAFYLCASSIDRVGGQPQHFGDGTRLSIL.

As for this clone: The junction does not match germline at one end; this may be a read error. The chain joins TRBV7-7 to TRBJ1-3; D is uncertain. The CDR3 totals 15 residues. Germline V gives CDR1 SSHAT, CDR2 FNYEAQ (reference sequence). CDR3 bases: TGTGCTAGCAGCCCCCGGAGGGAATTAGGAAACACCATATATTTT. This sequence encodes CASSPRRELGNTIYF.

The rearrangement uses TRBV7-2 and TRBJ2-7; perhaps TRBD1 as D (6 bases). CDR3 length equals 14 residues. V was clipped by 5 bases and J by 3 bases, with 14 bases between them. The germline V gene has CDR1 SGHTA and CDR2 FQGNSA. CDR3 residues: CASSTHRVGYEQYF. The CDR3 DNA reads TGTGCCAGCAGCACCCACAGGGTAGGCTACGAGCAGTACTTC.